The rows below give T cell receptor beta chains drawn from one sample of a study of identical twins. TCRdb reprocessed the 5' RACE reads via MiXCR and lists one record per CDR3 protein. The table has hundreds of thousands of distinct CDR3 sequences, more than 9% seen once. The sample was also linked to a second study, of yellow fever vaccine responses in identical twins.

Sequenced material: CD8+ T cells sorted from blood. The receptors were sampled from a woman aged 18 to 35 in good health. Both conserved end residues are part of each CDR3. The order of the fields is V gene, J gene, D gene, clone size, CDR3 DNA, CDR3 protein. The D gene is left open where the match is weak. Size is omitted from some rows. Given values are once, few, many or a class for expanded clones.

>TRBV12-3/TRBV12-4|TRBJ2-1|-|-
TGTGCCAGCAGTTCTGAAGGAGCCTACAATGAGCAGTTCTTC
CASSSEGAYNEQFF
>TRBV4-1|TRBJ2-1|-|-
TGCGCCAGCAGCTTTTCAGGTGAGCGGTTCTTC
CASSFSGERFF
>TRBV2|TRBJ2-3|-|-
TGTGCCAGCATCGGACCCGATACGCAGTATTTT
CASIGPDTQYF
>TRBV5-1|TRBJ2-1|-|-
TGCGCCAGCTTGGCCCAGAGTTTTTACAATGAGCGGTTCTTC
CASLAQSFYNERFF
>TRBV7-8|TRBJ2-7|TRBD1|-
TGTGCCAGCAGCCAAGAGGGTTTAGGGACAGGCGATTACGAGCAGTACTTC
CASSQEGLGTGDYEQYF
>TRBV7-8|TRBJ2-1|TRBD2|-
TGTGCCAGCACCCAACCGGGAGGGGGGCCCTACAATGAGCAGTTCTTC
CASTQPGGGPYNEQFF
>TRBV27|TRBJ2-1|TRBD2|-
TGTGCCAGCAGTTTATCCAGCGGGGGGGCCTACAATGAGCAGTTCTTC
CASSLSSGGAYNEQFF
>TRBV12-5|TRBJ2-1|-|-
TGTGCTAGTGGTTTTTCCGGACCCTACAATGAGCAGTTCTTC
CASGFSGPYNEQFF
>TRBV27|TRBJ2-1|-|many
TGTGCCAGCTCACTCTCCCGGGGCAATGAGCAGTTCTTC
CASSLSRGNEQFF
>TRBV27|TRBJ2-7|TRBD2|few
TGTGCCAGCAGTCGACTAGCGGGAGGTTTTGGGTACGAGCAGTACTTC
CASSRLAGGFGYEQYF
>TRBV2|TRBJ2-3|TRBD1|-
TGTGCCAGCAGTTCGCAGGGGGCGGGCACAGATACGCAGTATTTT
CASSSQGAGTDTQYF
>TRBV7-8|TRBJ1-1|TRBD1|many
TGTGCCAGCAGCTCTACGGACAGGCGAAGGACTGAAGCTTTCTTT
CASSSTDRRRTEAFF
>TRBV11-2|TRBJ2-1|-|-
TGTGCCAGCAGCTCTCACTTGGGCAATGAGCAGTTCTTC
CASSSHLGNEQFF
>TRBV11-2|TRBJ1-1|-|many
TGTGCCAGCAGCATGGGGGAGACTGAAGCTTTCTTT
CASSMGETEAFF
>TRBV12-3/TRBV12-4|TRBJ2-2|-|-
TGTGCCAGCAGTTTAGGGAGCCCTCAGACCGGGGAGCTGTTTTTT
CASSLGSPQTGELFF
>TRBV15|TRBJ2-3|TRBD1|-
TGTGCCACCAGCAGAGCGACAGGGCTAGGACCAGATACGCAGTATTTT
CATSRATGLGPDTQYF
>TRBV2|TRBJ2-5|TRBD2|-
TGTGCCAGCAGTGAAGAAGTGGTAGCGGGAAAGCAAGAGACCCAGTACTTC
CASSEEVVAGKQETQYF
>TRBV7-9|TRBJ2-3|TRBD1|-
TGTGCCAGCAGCTTAAGGACAGGGGGCAAAGATACGCAGTATTTT
CASSLRTGGKDTQYF
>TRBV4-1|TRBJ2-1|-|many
TGCGCCAGCAGCCTCAGGGTGAGCTCCTACAATGAGCAGTTCTTC
CASSLRVSSYNEQFF
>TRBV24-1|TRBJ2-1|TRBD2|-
TGTGCCACCTCCTACGCGGGAGTAGGAAATGAGCAGTTCTTC
CATSYAGVGNEQFF
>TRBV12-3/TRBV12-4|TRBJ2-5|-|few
TGTGCCAGCAGTTTAGTAGGGATTTGGGAGACCCAGTACTTC
CASSLVGIWETQYF
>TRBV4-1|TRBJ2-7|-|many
TGCGCCAGCAGCCAAGATAACAGGGCTAGCTCCTACGAGCAGTACTTC
CASSQDNRASSYEQYF